The clone carrying this TCR beta chain was detected only once. The data are from a study of blood T cell repertoires in COVID-19. Germline CDR1 is SGHDT and CDR2 is YYEEEE. The V end lost 2 bases, the J end lost 9 bases, and 17 bases lay between the germline ends. The CDR3 sequence is 14 residues long. Libraries were prepared by immunoSEQ multiplex PCR; TCRdb keeps only in-frame clonotypes and omits some of them. The repertoire holds roughly 70,000 clones, with roughly 91% as singletons. The sample taken for sequencing was peripheral blood. The chain joins TRBV5-6 to TRBJ1-2, with D perhaps TRBD1 (5 bases). This receptor was taken from a woman aged 80 or over with active or convalescent COVID-19. The CDR3 sequence: CASSFRGRVFSYTF. DNA for the CDR3: TGTGCCAGCAGCTTCCGAGGCAGGGTCTTTAGCTACACCTTC.